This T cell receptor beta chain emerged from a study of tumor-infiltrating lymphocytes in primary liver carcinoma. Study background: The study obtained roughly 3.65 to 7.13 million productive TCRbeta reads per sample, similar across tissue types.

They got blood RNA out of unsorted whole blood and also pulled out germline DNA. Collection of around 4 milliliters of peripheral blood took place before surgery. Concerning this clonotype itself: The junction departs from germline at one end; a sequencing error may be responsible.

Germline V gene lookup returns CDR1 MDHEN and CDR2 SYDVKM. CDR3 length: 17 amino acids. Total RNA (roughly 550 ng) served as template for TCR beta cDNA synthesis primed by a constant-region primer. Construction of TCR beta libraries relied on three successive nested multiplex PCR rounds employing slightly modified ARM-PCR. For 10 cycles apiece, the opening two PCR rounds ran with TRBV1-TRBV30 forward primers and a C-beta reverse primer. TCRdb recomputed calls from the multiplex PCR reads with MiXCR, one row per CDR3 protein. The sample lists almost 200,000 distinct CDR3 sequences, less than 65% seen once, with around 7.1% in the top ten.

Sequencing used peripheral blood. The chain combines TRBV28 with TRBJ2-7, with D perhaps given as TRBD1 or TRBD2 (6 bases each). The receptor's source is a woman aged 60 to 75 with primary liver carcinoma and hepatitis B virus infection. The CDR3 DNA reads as TGTACCAGCAGTTCCCCGCGCGGGACACGGATCTCCTACGAGCAGTACTTC. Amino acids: CTSSSPRGTRISYEQYF.